The 26 T cell receptor beta chains reported below all come from one sample, sequenced in a study of blood T cell repertoires in COVID-19. Using immunoSEQ multiplex PCR, the repertoire was profiled, and TCRdb retains in-frame clones only, with some absent. The table lists about 41,000 clones, around nine tenths of them singletons, with approximately 3.8% in the top ten. Sequencing input: peripheral blood. These receptors all come from a middle-aged man with COVID-19, enrolled during active disease.

This clone was detected only a few times. This chain links TRBV2 with TRBJ1-4, with TRBD1 identical over 9 bases. This CDR3 comprises 15 residues. The J segment lost 7 bases and the V segment lost 6 bases, leaving 9 bases of the junction unmatched. CDR1 SNHLY and CDR2 FYNNEI come from the germline V gene. The CDR3 DNA reads as TGTGCCAGCAGGACCGAAAGGGACAGGGCTGAAAAACTGTTTTTT. The encoded protein is CASRTERDRAEKLFF.

This chain connects TRBV9 to TRBJ2-3; possibly TRBD2 for D (6 bases). The CDR3 length is 14 residues. Trimming pared 0 bases from V and 8 bases from J, leaving 13 bases between. Germline-derived CDR1 and CDR2 are SGDLS and YYNGEE. The DNA for the CDR3 is TGTGCCAGCAGCGTAGAGGCTTCGGAGGGTACGCAGTATTTT. Translated: CASSVEASEGTQYF.

The chain recombines TRBV2 with TRBJ1-2; D is unresolved. CDR3 size: 12 residues. Deletions cut 4 bases from V and 2 bases from J, with 5 bases between. Per the germline V gene, CDR1 is SNHLY and CDR2 is FYNNEI. This CDR3 reads CASSVGNYGYTF. DNA of the CDR3: TGTGCCAGCAGTGTCGGGAACTATGGCTACACCTTC.

The rearrangement joins TRBV3-1 (or the pseudogene TRBV3-2) to TRBJ2-7, with TRBD2 as a possible D gene (6 bases). Germline lookup yields CDR1 LGHDT and CDR2 YNNKEL (reference sequence). V lost 0 bases and J lost 7, with 10 bases in between. CDR3 length: 13 residues. CDR3 in amino acids: CASSQDWAGEQYF. For the CDR3, the DNA is TGTGCCAGCAGCCAAGACTGGGCGGGGGAGCAGTACTTC.

This rearrangement joins TRBV6-4 to TRBJ1-1; 11 bases map to TRBD1. The CDR3 contains 13 residues. Trimming at V came to 5 bases and at J to 5 bases, leaving 1 base not matched to a gene. The germline V gene has CDR1 MRHNA and CDR2 SNTAGT. CDR3 nucleotides: TGTGCCAGCAGTAGGGACAGGGGGACTGAAGCTTTCTTT. This encodes CASSRDRGTEAFF.

The chain joins TRBV6-4 to TRBJ1-6; no reliable D call. Trimming took off 0 bases at V and 0 bases at J, with 12 bases between the two ends. CDR1 is MRHNA, CDR2 SNTAGT, per germline. CDR3 length equals 18 residues. As DNA, the CDR3 is TGTGCCAGCAGTGACTCGACACCGACCCTCTCCTATAATTCACCCCTCCACTTT. Translating it yields CASSDSTPTLSYNSPLHF.

The rearrangement joins TRBV11-3 to TRBJ2-1; D possibly corresponds to TRBD2 (6 bases). This CDR3 is 17 amino acids long. Between the trimmed V and J ends, which lost 1 base and 1 base, there was a span of 14 bases. Germline V gene lookup returns CDR1 SGHNT and CDR2 YENEEA. The DNA of the CDR3 is TGTGCCAGCAGCTTAGGAGAGGTCGCGGGATCCTACAATGAGCAGTTCTTC. Translating gives CASSLGEVAGSYNEQFF.

This chain uses TRBV7-9 with TRBJ2-3, with 12 bases lining up with TRBD2. Losses at the gene ends were 5 bases for V and 3 bases for J; bases not matched to a gene: 3. Germline V gives CDR1 SEHNR, CDR2 FQNEAQ (reference sequence). CDR3 size: 15 residues. This CDR3 reads CASSPTSGRTDTQYF. CDR3 sequence (DNA): TGTGCCAGCAGCCCGACTAGCGGGAGAACAGATACGCAGTATTTT.

The chain joins TRBV2 to TRBJ2-3; tentatively, D is TRBD2 (6 bases). This CDR3 region has 15 residues. The V end lost 3 bases, the J end lost 2 bases, and 12 bases lay between the germline ends. Per germline, CDR1 SNHLY and CDR2 FYNNEI. CDR3 region: CASSEPTGDTDTQYF. The CDR3 coding sequence is TGTGCCAGCAGTGAGCCCACGGGGGACACAGATACGCAGTATTTT.

Only one count was recorded for this clone. The J gene is TRBJ2-5, the V gene TRBV3-1 (or the pseudogene TRBV3-2), with 8 bases aligning to TRBD1. With V trimmed by 4 bases and J by 3 bases, 7 bases remained unmatched. This CDR3 has 15 amino acids. In germline, CDR1 is LGHDT, CDR2 YNNKEL (reference sequence). In DNA, the CDR3 is TGTGCCAGCAGCCTAGGACAGGGCGGAAAAGAGACCCAGTACTTC. Protein sequence: CASSLGQGGKETQYF.

This chain uses TRBV2 with TRBJ2-3; 12 positions match TRBD2. This CDR3 has 15 residues. Losses at the gene ends were 5 bases for V and 6 bases for J; bases not matched to a gene: 6. Germline-derived CDR1 and CDR2 are SNHLY and FYNNEI. The CDR3 nucleotides are TGTGCCAGCAGTCCGCTAGCGGGGGGGCCGGATACGCAGTATTTT. Translated, it gives CASSPLAGGPDTQYF. Supplemented by reference TRBV2 and TRBJ2-3, the full variable domain reads EPEVTQTPSHQVTQMGQEVILRCVPISNHLYFYWYRQILGQKVEFLVSFYNNEISEKSEIFDDQFSVERPDGSNFTLKIRSTKLEDSAMYFCASSPLAGGPDTQYFGPGTRLTVL.

The chain carries TRBV19 and TRBJ1-2; tentatively, D is TRBD1 (5 bases). The CDR3 loop spans 13 amino acids. Germline CDR1 LNHDA, CDR2 SQIVND (reference sequence). V was trimmed by 3 bases and J by 4 bases, leaving 9 bases between them. CDR3 loop: CASSIRGSYGYTF. DNA for the CDR3: TGTGCCAGTAGTATTAGGGGAAGCTATGGCTACACCTTC.

The chain uses TRBV19 and TRBJ1-4; D is undetermined. Germline V gene sequence: CDR1 LNHDA, CDR2 SQIVND (reference sequence). V was clipped by 4 bases and J by 8 bases, with 11 bases between them. CDR3 length equals 13 residues. DNA of the CDR3: TGTGCCAGTAGTAAGGTGGGAGCGGAAAAACTGTTTTTT. It encodes CASSKVGAEKLFF.

This clone was seen a handful of times. As DNA, the CDR3 is TGCGCCAGCAGCCAAGTCAGGGCCGCTATTTGGAACACTGAAGCTTTCTTT. Its protein product is CASSQVRAAIWNTEAFF. The rearrangement joins TRBV4-1 to TRBJ1-1; D possibly corresponds to TRBD1 (5 bases). This CDR3 has 17 amino acids. V was cut by 1 base and J by 1 base, with 16 bases left in between. Per the germline V gene, CDR1 is MGHRA and CDR2 is YSYEKL.

This clone was detected once. The J gene is TRBJ2-1, the V gene TRBV19; TRBD2 matches 8 bases. Losses at the gene ends were 8 bases for V and 4 bases for J; bases not matched to a gene: 7. The germline V gene encodes CDR1 LNHDA and CDR2 SQIVND (reference sequence). The CDR3 sequence is 14 residues long. The DNA for the CDR3 is TGTGCCAGTCGGGAGGGGGGGACATACAATGAGCAGTTCTTC. It translates to CASREGGTYNEQFF.

V and J are TRBV28 and TRBJ2-1; 10 nucleotides agree with TRBD1. This CDR3 region has 13 residues. Per germline, CDR1 MDHEN and CDR2 SYDVKM. V trimming: 6 bases; J trimming: 5 bases; junction bases outside the gene matches: 1. The CDR3 region is CASSGQGDNEQFF. The CDR3, as DNA: TGTGCCAGCAGCGGACAGGGGGACAATGAGCAGTTCTTC.

J is TRBJ2-2 and V is TRBV6-9; D ambiguous. Germline values: CDR1 MNHGY, CDR2 SVAAGI. V lost 5 bases and J lost 2, with 15 bases in between. There are 16 residues in the CDR3. The CDR3 DNA reads TGTGCCAGCAGTCCGACTCCCGACGGAAACACCGGGGAGCTGTTTTTT. Protein product: CASSPTPDGNTGELFF.

The chain employs TRBV19 and TRBJ1-2; TRBD1 agrees at 9 bases. The CDR3 is 13 residues long. J lost 5 bases, V lost 5 bases, and 3 bases had no gene match. Germline values: CDR1 LNHDA, CDR2 SQIVND (reference sequence). CDR3 sequence (DNA): TGTGCCAGTAGTCGGGACAGGGCTTATGGCTACACCTTC. Protein sequence: CASSRDRAYGYTF.

The chain combines TRBV2 with TRBJ1-1; 7 nucleotides match TRBD1. The CDR3 totals 15 residues. V shed 6 bases, J shed 2 bases, and the junction held 9 bases outside the gene matches. Germline CDR1 and CDR2: SNHLY and FYNNEI. The CDR3 reads CASSPARGINTEAFF. The CDR3 DNA follows: TGTGCCAGCAGCCCCGCCAGGGGGATCAACACTGAAGCTTTCTTT.

This chain joins TRBV11-2 and TRBJ1-2, with TRBD1 as a possible D gene (6 bases). The ends were cut back, 2 bases at V and 0 bases at J, with 13 bases in the middle. Germline-derived CDR1 and CDR2 are SGHAT and FQNNGV. The CDR3 is 16 residues long. CDR3 sequence reads: CASSLTRGITNYGYTF. In DNA form, the CDR3 reads TGTGCCAGCAGCTTAACGAGGGGGATTACTAACTATGGCTACACCTTC. Filled out from reference TRBV11-2 and TRBJ1-2, the complete variable domain reads EAGVAQSPRYKIIEKRQSVAFWCNPISGHATLYWYQQILGQGPKLLIQFQNNGVVDDSQLPKDRFSAERLKGVDSTLKIQPAKLEDSAVYLCASSLTRGITNYGYTFGSGTRLTVV.

The rearrangement links TRBV7-9 to TRBJ1-1; 8 bases agree with TRBD1. Germline V CDR1 and CDR2: SEHNR, FQNEAQ (reference sequence). V shed 1 base, J shed 2 bases, and the junction held 3 bases outside the gene matches. The CDR3 is 15 amino acids. CDR3 sequence: CASSLVQGANTEAFF. The CDR3, as DNA: TGTGCCAGCAGCTTAGTCCAGGGGGCTAACACTGAAGCTTTCTTT.

The chain links TRBV5-1 to TRBJ1-1; tentative D call: TRBD1 (6 bases). The CDR3 has 13 amino acids. Trimming cost V 0 bases and J 8 bases, with 11 bases left between them. Germline V gives CDR1 SGHRS, CDR2 YFSETQ. The CDR3 nucleotides are TGCGCCAGCAGCTTGGCTCAGGGGCGGGAAGCTTTCTTT. Translation: CASSLAQGREAFF.

The V call is TRBV3-1 (or the pseudogene TRBV3-2), the J call TRBJ2-3; D call uncertain. CDR1 is LGHDT and CDR2 is YNNKEL in the germline V gene (reference sequence). The CDR3 is 16 amino acids. The germline V and J ends were trimmed by 0 bases and 1 base, with 11 bases remaining between them. The CDR3 nucleotides are TGTGCCAGCAGCCAAGAATGGGCCCTGGGCACAGATACGCAGTATTTT. Translated, it gives CASSQEWALGTDTQYF.

The rearrangement joins TRBV28 to TRBJ2-5, with D hard to call. V was shortened by 1 base and J by 0 bases, with 9 bases between the two germline ends. CDR1 and CDR2 from the germline V gene are MDHEN and SYDVKM. The CDR3 loop spans 15 amino acids. For the CDR3, the DNA is TGTGCCAGCAGTTTATTCTCGCCAGACCAAGAGACCCAGTACTTC. It encodes CASSLFSPDQETQYF.

The chain uses TRBV5-1 and TRBJ1-6, with 8 bases aligning to TRBD1. The CDR3 contains 14 residues. Germline loops: CDR1 SGHRS, CDR2 YFSETQ. Unmatched junction bases numbered 6, after V lost 4 bases and J lost 9 bases. CDR3 nucleotide sequence: TGCGCCAGCAGCGCAGGACAGGGAAGTTCACCCCTCCACTTT. Translated, it gives CASSAGQGSSPLHF. The full variable domain, its missing parts supplied by reference TRBV5-1 and TRBJ1-6, is KAGVTQTPRYLIKTRGQQVTLSCSPISGHRSVSWYQQTPGQGLQFLFEYFSETQRNKGNFPGRFSGRQFSNSRSEMNVSTLELGDSALYLCASSAGQGSSPLHFGNGTRLTVT.

The gene calls are TRBV4-1 and TRBJ2-7; TRBD2 is a possible D gene (6 bases). Trimming removed 2 bases at V and 0 bases at J, with 17 bases between. Germline V gene sequence: CDR1 MGHRA, CDR2 YSYEKL. CDR3 length: 17 residues. CDR3 nucleotides: TGCGCCAGCAGCCAAAGCGTACTAGCCGACAGCTCCTACGAGCAGTACTTC. Its translation is CASSQSVLADSSYEQYF.